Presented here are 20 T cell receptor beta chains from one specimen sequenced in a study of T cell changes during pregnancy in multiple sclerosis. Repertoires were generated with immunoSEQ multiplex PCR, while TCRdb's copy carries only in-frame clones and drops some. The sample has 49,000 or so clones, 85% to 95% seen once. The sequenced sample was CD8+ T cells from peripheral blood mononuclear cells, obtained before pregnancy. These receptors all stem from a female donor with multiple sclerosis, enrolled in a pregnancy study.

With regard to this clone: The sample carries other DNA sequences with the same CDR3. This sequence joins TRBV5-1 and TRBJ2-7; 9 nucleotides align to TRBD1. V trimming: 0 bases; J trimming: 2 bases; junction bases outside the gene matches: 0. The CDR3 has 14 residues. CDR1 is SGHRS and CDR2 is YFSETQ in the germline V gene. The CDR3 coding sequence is TGCGCCAGCAGCTTGGGGACAGGGGCCTACGAGCAGTACTTC. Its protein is CASSLGTGAYEQYF.

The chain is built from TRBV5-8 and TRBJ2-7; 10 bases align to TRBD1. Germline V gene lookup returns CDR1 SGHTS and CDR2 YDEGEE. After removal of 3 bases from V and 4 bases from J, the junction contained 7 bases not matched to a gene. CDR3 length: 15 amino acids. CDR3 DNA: TGTGCCAGCAGCTCCTTGACAGGGGGCTTGTACGAGCAGTACTTC. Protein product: CASSSLTGGLYEQYF.

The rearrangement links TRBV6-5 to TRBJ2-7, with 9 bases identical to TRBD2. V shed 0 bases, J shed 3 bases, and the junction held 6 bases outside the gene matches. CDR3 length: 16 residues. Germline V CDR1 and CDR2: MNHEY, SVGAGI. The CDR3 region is CASSYSSGRPFYEQYF. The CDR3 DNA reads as TGTGCCAGCAGTTACTCCAGCGGGAGGCCTTTCTACGAGCAGTACTTC.

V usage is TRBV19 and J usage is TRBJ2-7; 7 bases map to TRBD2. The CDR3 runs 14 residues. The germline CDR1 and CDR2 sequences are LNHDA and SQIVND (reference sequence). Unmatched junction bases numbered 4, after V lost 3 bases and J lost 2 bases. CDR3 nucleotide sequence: TGTGCCAGTAGTATCCCCGGACTAGCCTACGAGCAGTACTTC. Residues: CASSIPGLAYEQYF.

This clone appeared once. The CDR3 region has the DNA TGTGCCAGCAGCGGAGGACAGGGAAGGAACACTGAAGCTTTCTTT. Amino acids: CASSGGQGRNTEAFF. The rearrangement joins TRBV9 to TRBJ1-1; 8 bases match TRBD1. CDR3 length: 15 residues. Germline V gene sequence: CDR1 SGDLS, CDR2 YYNGEE. Trimming at V came to 3 bases and at J to 1 base, leaving 5 bases not matched to a gene. The variable domain in full, completed from reference TRBV9 and TRBJ1-1, reads DSGVTQTPKHLITATGQRVTLRCSPRSGDLSVYWYQQSLDQGLQFLIQYYNGEERAKGNILERFSAQQFPDLHSELNLSSLELGDSALYFCASSGGQGRNTEAFFGQGTRLTVV.

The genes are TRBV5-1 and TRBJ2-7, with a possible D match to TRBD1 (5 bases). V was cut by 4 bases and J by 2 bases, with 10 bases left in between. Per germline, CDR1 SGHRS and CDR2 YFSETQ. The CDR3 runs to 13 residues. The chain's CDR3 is CASSPGPAYEQYF. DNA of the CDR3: TGCGCCAGCAGCCCAGGGCCGGCCTACGAGCAGTACTTC.

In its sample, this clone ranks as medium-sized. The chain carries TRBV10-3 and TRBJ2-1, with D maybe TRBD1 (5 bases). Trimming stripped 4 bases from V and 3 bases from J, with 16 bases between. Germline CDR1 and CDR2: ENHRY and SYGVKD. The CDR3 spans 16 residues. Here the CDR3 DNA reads TGTGCCATCAGTGGGTTGGGGCTTATCGGCTACAATGAGCAGTTCTTC. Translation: CAISGLGLIGYNEQFF.

The CDR3 sequence: CASIHYGEKLFF. For the CDR3, the DNA is TGTGCCAGCATTCACTATGGAGAAAAACTGTTTTTT. The rearrangement joins TRBV2 to TRBJ1-4; D call uncertain. Trimming cost V 7 bases and J 8 bases, with 11 bases left between them. The CDR3 spans 12 residues. Germline CDR1 SNHLY, CDR2 FYNNEI.

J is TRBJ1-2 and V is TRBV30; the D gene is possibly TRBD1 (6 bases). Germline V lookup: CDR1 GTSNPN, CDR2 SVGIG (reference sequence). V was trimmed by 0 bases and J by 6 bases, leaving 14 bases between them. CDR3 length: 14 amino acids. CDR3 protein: CAWSVTGLDNGYTF. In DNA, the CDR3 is TGTGCCTGGAGTGTAACAGGGCTTGATAATGGCTACACCTTC.

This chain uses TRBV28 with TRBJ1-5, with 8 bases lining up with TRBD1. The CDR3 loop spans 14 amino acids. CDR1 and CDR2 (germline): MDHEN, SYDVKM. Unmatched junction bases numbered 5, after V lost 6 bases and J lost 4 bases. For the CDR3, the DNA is TGTGCCAGCAGCCCAGGGGGCGAGAATCAGCCCCAGCATTTT. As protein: CASSPGGENQPQHF.

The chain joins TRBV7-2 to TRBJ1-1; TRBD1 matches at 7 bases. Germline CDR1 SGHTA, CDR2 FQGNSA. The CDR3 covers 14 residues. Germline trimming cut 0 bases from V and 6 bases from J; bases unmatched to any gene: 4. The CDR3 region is CASSLAGDRAEAFF. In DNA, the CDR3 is TGTGCCAGCAGCTTAGCGGGAGACAGGGCTGAAGCTTTCTTT.

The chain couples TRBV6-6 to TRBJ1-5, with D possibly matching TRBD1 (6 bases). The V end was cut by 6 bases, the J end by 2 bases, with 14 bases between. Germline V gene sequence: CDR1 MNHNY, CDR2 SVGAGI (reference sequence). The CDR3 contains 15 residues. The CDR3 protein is CASSITQGGNQPQHF. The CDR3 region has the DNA TGTGCCAGCAGCATAACACAGGGAGGCAATCAGCCCCAGCATTTT.

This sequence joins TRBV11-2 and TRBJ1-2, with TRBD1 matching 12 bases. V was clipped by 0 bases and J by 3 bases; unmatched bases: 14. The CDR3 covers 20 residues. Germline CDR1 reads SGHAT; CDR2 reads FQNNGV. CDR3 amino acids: CASSLETIPGQGAPYYGYTF. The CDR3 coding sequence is TGTGCCAGCAGCTTAGAGACAATTCCGGGACAGGGGGCGCCGTACTATGGCTACACCTTC.

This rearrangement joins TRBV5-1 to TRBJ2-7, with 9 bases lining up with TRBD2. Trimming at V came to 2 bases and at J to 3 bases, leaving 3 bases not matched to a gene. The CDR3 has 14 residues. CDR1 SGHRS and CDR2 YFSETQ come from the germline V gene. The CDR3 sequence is CASSFAAGGYEQYF. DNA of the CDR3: TGCGCCAGCAGCTTTGCAGCGGGAGGCTACGAGCAGTACTTC.

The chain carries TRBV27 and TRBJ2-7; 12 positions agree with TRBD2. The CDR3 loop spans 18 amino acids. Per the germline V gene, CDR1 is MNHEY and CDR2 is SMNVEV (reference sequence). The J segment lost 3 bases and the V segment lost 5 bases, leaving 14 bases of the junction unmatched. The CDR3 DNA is TGTGCCAGCAGTAACTTGGACAGGATGGGACTAGCGGGCTACGAGCAGTACTTC. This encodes CASSNLDRMGLAGYEQYF.

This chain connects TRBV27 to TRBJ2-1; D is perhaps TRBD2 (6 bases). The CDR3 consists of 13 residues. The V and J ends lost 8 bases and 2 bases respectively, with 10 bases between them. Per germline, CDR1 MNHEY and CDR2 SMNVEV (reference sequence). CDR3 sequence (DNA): TGTGCCAGCTGTAGCGGAACCTACAATGAGCAGTTCTTC. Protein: CASCSGTYNEQFF.

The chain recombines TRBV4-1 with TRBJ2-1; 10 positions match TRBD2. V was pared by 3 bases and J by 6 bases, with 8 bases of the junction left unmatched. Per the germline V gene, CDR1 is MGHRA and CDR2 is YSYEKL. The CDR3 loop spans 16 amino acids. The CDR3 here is CASSHEAGGPSNEQFF. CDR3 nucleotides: TGCGCCAGCAGCCATGAAGCGGGAGGGCCAAGCAATGAGCAGTTCTTC.

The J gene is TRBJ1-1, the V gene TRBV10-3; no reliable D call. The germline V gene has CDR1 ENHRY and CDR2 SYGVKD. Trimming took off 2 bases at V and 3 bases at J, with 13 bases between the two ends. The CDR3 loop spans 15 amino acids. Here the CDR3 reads CAISEGQAEDTEAFF. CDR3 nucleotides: TGTGCCATCAGTGAGGGGCAGGCGGAGGACACTGAAGCTTTCTTT.

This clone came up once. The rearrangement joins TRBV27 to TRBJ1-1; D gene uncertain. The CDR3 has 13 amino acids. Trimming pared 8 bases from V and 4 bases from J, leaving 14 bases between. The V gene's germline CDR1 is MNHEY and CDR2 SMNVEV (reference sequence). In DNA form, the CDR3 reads TGTGCCAGCTCGGACGGGGTTGCCACTGAAGCTTTCTTT. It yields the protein CASSDGVATEAFF.

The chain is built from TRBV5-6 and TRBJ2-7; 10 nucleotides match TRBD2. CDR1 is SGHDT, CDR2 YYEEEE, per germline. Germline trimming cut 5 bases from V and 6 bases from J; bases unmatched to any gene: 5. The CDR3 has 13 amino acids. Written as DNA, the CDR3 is TGTGCCAGCAGATTTACTAGCGGGGTCGAGCAGTACTTC. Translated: CASRFTSGVEQYF.